This T cell receptor (beta chain) emerged from a study of shared clonotypes between healthy human individuals. Libraries were prepared by immunoSEQ multiplex PCR; TCRdb keeps only in-frame clonotypes and omits some of them. The sample has approximately 1,500,000 clones, roughly 96% seen once. This clone was observed once. The clonotype comes from a man aged 25 to 40 in good health. The sequenced sample consisted of naive CD4+ T cells sorted from blood. Regarding subset: CD45RA+ positively selected.

The CDR3 is CAWSIILPPPTSEAFF. DNA for the CDR3: TGTGCCTGGAGTATAATACTTCCCCCACCCACTTCAGAAGCTTTCTTT. The chain joins TRBV30 to TRBJ1-1; D unclear. Germline CDR1 and CDR2: GTSNPN and SVGIG (reference sequence). This CDR3 spans 16 amino acids. V was clipped by 2 bases and J by 8 bases, with 24 bases between them.